This T cell receptor beta chain was retrieved from a study of shared clonotypes between healthy human individuals. Study-wide results and caveats: Naive subsets generally had larger estimated richness than memory subsets.

Each sorted subset replicate got 200 ng genomic DNA, tens of thousands of genomes. Authors' methods: Filtering differed, since immunoSEQ gave only junction sequences and no quality scores. The protocol was immunoSEQ multiplex PCR, while the TCRdb copy is restricted to in-frame clones and leaves out a portion. V, J and clone size reflect that table, while D and trimming were determined from the DNA. The sample carries approximately 710,000 clones, roughly 91% recorded once. Pooled CD45RO+ cells and CCR7-negative CD45RA+ TemRA cells made up CD8 memory. This clone was recorded a few times. The antigen is unknown. The germline gives CDR1 MGHRA, CDR2 YSYEKL. V dropped 0 bases and J dropped 2 bases, with 2 bases sitting between them. The CDR3 contains 13 residues.

The chain joins TRBV4-1 to TRBJ2-1, with D uncertain. The origin of this receptor is a man aged 18 to 30 in good health. Some clones in this sample may be carry-over from other donors' samples. Sequencing used memory CD8+ T cells from PBMCs. Subset given: CD45RO+ cells pooled with CCR7-negative TemRA cells. Written as DNA, the CDR3 is TGCGCCAGCAGCCAAGAAACCTACAATGAGCAGTTCTTC. It codes for CASSQETYNEQFF.